The 3 T cell receptor beta chains presented below share a single source sample, sequenced in a study of breast tumors, draining lymph nodes, adjacent tissues (dated by TCRdb to 2016 to 2017). Library creation used multiplex PCR. The sequencer was an Illumina HiSeq 2000. The public reads were reprocessed in TCRdb via fastp at Q25 and MiXCR, keeping in-frame beta chains. CDR3 protein sequences are deduplicated, and each keeps its most common genes and DNA. Across this sample there are roughly 80,000 distinct CDR3 sequences, with roughly 19% seen only once. In total, the top ten clones hold 2% to 3% of the sample. The axillary draining lymph nodes of breast cancer patients were the source of the lymph node samples. The sequencing sample was made of axillary lymph node tissue. These receptors came from a female donor with breast cancer. Some clones in this sample may be carry-over from other donors' samples.

The table lists this clonotype with many counts. The V and J genes are TRBV20-1 and TRBJ1-5; D remains ambiguous. V was trimmed by 6 bases and J by 2 bases, leaving 17 bases between them. Germline-derived CDR1 and CDR2 are DFQATT and SNEGSKA (reference sequence). This CDR3 is 15 amino acids long. The CDR3 region is CSAQVGSRGNQPQHF. CDR3 in DNA: TGCAGTGCCCAAGTAGGTTCCCGGGGCAATCAGCCCCAGCATTTT.

This clonotype was found many times. The chain couples TRBV20-1 to TRBJ2-2; D perhaps matches TRBD1 (5 bases). CDR3 length: 15 residues. CDR1 is DFQATT, CDR2 SNEGSKA, per germline (reference sequence). V lost 5 bases and J 4 bases, leaving 17 bases between the germline ends. This CDR3 is CSAENSGWRTGELFF. CDR3 in DNA: TGCAGTGCTGAAAACTCAGGGTGGCGCACCGGGGAGCTGTTTTTT.

Comment on this clonotype: This may stem from a read error, because a much larger clone lies one nucleotide away. V and J are TRBV6-5 and TRBJ2-3; D unresolved. This CDR3 comprises 13 residues. CDR1 is MNHEY, CDR2 SVGAGI, per germline. The chain's CDR3 is CSSSLGKVHTQYF. DNA for the CDR3: TGTTCCAGCAGTCTCGGAAAAGTTCATACGCAGTATTTT.